The text below deals with one TCR beta chain. Antigen: not known. Then a second PCR, running roughly 7 to 11 cycles, was carried out with a sample-barcoded 5' primer and a J-beta primer mix. TCRdb re-derived calls from the 5' RACE reads in MiXCR, one entry per CDR3 protein. The sample includes some 1.8 million distinct CDR3 sequences, about two fifths of them seen just once. The data derive from a study of blood T cells in healthy people across ages. Whole-study findings and limits: Aged donors had fewer naive CD4+ cells and lower diversity than long-lived donors.

Germline lookup yields CDR1 SGHVS and CDR2 FNYEAQ. J gave up 7 bases and V 7 bases, and 10 bases lay outside the gene matches. This CDR3 has 14 residues. This receptor was obtained from a human donor in good health. Sequencing input: blood. This chain uses TRBV7-6 with TRBJ2-3, with TRBD1 matching over 8 bases. The CDR3 region has the DNA TGTGCCAGCAACAACAGGGGGGCGGTGTATACGCAGTATTTT. This translates into CASNNRGAVYTQYF.